These 26 T cell receptor beta chains came from one sample sequenced in a study of T cell responses to AZD1222 COVID-19 vaccine. The table came from immunoSEQ multiplex PCR; TCRdb's copy has only in-frame clones and leaves some out. This sample has more than 85,000 clones, with 90% to 95% found just once. The sample was peripheral blood, taken on day 0 of AZD1222 vaccination. The receptor set was obtained from an adult in good health.

The chain links TRBV4-1 to TRBJ2-7; no clear D gene. Trimming shortened V by 1 base and J by 1 base, and 11 bases separated the two germline ends. The CDR3 length is 15 residues. Germline V gene sequence: CDR1 MGHRA, CDR2 YSYEKL. The DNA of the CDR3 is TGCGCCAGCAGCCAAGTTACCAGCCTTTCCTACGAGCAGTACTTC. It codes for CASSQVTSLSYEQYF.

This chain links TRBV5-1 with TRBJ2-7; D gene uncertain. Germline-derived CDR1 and CDR2 are SGHRS and YFSETQ. The CDR3 covers 15 residues. V was cut by 0 bases and J by 0 bases, with 10 bases left in between. The CDR3 is CASSLEAYISYEQYF. CDR3 coding DNA: TGCGCCAGCAGCTTGGAAGCGTATATCTCCTACGAGCAGTACTTC.

The chain is built from TRBV5-6 and TRBJ2-7; TRBD1 aligns across 8 bases. CDR3 length: 16 residues. V lost 3 bases, J lost 5 bases, and 13 bases stayed unmatched. Germline-derived CDR1 and CDR2 are SGHDT and YYEEEE. The CDR3 sequence: CASSSPAQGARNEQYF. The CDR3 DNA reads as TGTGCCAGCAGCTCTCCCGCCCAGGGGGCGCGGAACGAGCAGTACTTC.

The DNA of the CDR3 is TGTGCCAGCAGCCAAGGCGAGCAGCCCCAGCATTTT. Translating gives CASSQGEQPQHF. This rearrangement joins TRBV3-1 (or the pseudogene TRBV3-2) to TRBJ1-5; D uncertain. Trimming left V 1 base short and J 7 bases short, with 5 bases between. Germline-derived CDR1 and CDR2 are LGHDT and YNNKEL (reference sequence). The CDR3 runs 12 residues.

This clone was observed a single time. In nucleotides, the CDR3 is TGTGCCAGCAGCTTGGGCTTCCAGGTACTTGGCCTTGCTGAAGCTTTCTTT. This encodes CASSLGFQVLGLAEAFF. The V and J genes are TRBV5-6 and TRBJ1-1; D is undetermined. CDR3 size: 17 residues. The V end lost 0 bases, the J end lost 6 bases, and 21 bases lay between the germline ends. The germline CDR1 and CDR2 sequences are SGHDT and YYEEEE. Variable domain in full (rest from reference TRBV5-6 and TRBJ1-1): DAGVTQSPTHLIKTRGQQVTLRCSPKSGHDTVSWYQQALGQGPQFIFQYYEEEERQRGNFPDRFSGHQFPNYSSELNVNALLLGDSALYLCASSLGFQVLGLAEAFFGQGTRLTVV.

V gene TRBV3-1 (or the pseudogene TRBV3-2) combines with J gene TRBJ1-2; D gene unclear. The CDR3 loop spans 14 amino acids. Germline loops: CDR1 LGHDT, CDR2 YNNKEL (reference sequence). V lost 4 bases to trimming and J lost 2 bases, with 11 bases between them. CDR3 protein: CASSLSLGNYGYTF. The CDR3 coding sequence is TGTGCCAGCAGCCTATCTCTCGGAAACTATGGCTACACCTTC.

CDR3 bases: TGTGCCAGCAGCAGGATTGGCACTGAAGCTTTCTTT. Amino acid sequence: CASSRIGTEAFF. The rearrangement links TRBV11-2 to TRBJ1-1; D unresolved. The CDR3 extends over 12 amino acids. The V gene's germline CDR1 is SGHAT and CDR2 FQNNGV. Trimming shortened V by 5 bases and J by 4 bases, and 8 bases separated the two germline ends.

V is TRBV18 and J is TRBJ2-7; 9 bases map to TRBD1. V shed 6 bases and J 6 bases; nucleotides not matched to a gene: 12. Looked up from germline, CDR1 is KGHSH and CDR2 is LQKENI. The length of the CDR3 is 15 residues. The CDR3 here is CASSRGTGRGVEQYF. In DNA, the CDR3 is TGTGCCAGCTCGCGTGGGACAGGGCGAGGGGTCGAGCAGTACTTC.

This sequence joins TRBV7-2 and TRBJ2-5; the match to TRBD2 covers 13 bases. In germline, CDR1 is SGHTA, CDR2 FQGNSA. The length of the CDR3 is 17 residues. V was clipped by 5 bases and J by 4 bases; unmatched bases: 10. The CDR3 coding sequence is TGTGCCAGCAGCCCCCGCGAGGGGACTAGCGGGGCAGAGACCCAGTACTTC. Translation: CASSPREGTSGAETQYF.

The genes are TRBV7-9 and TRBJ2-7; the match to TRBD1 covers 7 bases. J gave up 10 bases and V 3 bases, and 6 bases lay outside the gene matches. There are 12 residues in the CDR3. Germline CDR1 SEHNR, CDR2 FQNEAQ (reference sequence). The CDR3 nucleotides read TGTGCCAGCAGCTTGCAGGGGGAGAAACAGTACTTC. It specifies CASSLQGEKQYF. The entire variable domain, with the rest obtained from reference TRBV7-9 and TRBJ2-7, is as follows: DTGVSQNPRHKITKRGQNVTFRCDPISEHNRLYWYRQTLGQGPEFLTYFQNEAQLEKSRLLSDRFSAERPKGSFSTLEIQRTEQGDSAMYLCASSLQGEKQYFGPGTRLTVT.

There are a few counts of this clone. V gene TRBV27 combines with J gene TRBJ1-5; D remains ambiguous. The CDR3 runs 15 residues. In germline, CDR1 is MNHEY, CDR2 SMNVEV (reference sequence). V lost 5 bases, J lost 2 bases, and 13 bases lay in between. The CDR3 spells CASSPKTGGNQPQHF. DNA for the CDR3: TGTGCCAGCAGTCCCAAGACTGGGGGCAATCAGCCCCAGCATTTT.

The chain couples TRBV2 to TRBJ1-1; 10 nucleotides line up with TRBD1. The CDR3 is 13 residues long. Trimming cost V 6 bases and J 5 bases; bases outside gene matches: 3. Germline lookup yields CDR1 SNHLY and CDR2 FYNNEI. The CDR3, as DNA: TGTGCCAGCAGAGGACAGGGGGGGACTGAAGCTTTCTTT. Translated, it gives CASRGQGGTEAFF.

This rearrangement joins TRBV2 to TRBJ1-4, with 11 bases aligning to TRBD1. The CDR3 runs 16 residues. With V trimmed by 1 base and J by 8 bases, 6 bases remained unmatched. The V gene's germline CDR1 is SNHLY and CDR2 FYNNEI. CDR3 protein: CASSEGTGGLAEKLFF. The DNA for the CDR3 is TGTGCCAGCAGTGAAGGGACAGGGGGCCTCGCGGAAAAACTGTTTTTT.

This clone was counted a single time. J is TRBJ1-1 and V is TRBV5-4, with D maybe TRBD1 (6 bases). The germline V and J ends were trimmed by 0 bases and 1 base, with 7 bases remaining between them. Germline CDR1 reads SGHNT; CDR2 reads YYREEE (reference sequence). This CDR3 has 14 amino acids. The CDR3 loop is CASSLGDKNTEAFF. The CDR3 DNA is TGTGCCAGCAGCTTGGGGGACAAGAACACTGAAGCTTTCTTT.

This clone showed up just a few times. The chain employs TRBV27 and TRBJ1-2; 8 nucleotides agree with TRBD1. V shed 5 bases, J shed 2 bases, and the junction held 13 bases outside the gene matches. This CDR3 spans 17 amino acids. Germline loops: CDR1 MNHEY, CDR2 SMNVEV (reference sequence). For the CDR3, the DNA is TGTGCCAGCAGTCCCAGGACAGGGAGGCGAACCAACTATGGCTACACCTTC. Its translation: CASSPRTGRRTNYGYTF.

The chain is built from TRBV5-6 and TRBJ2-7, with D hard to call. This CDR3 is built from 15 residues. Trimming shortened V by 2 bases and J by 3 bases, and 15 bases separated the two germline ends. CDR1 and CDR2 from the germline V gene are SGHDT and YYEEEE. Here the CDR3 DNA reads TGTGCCAGCAGCTTAAGCCCCCCTCTATACTACGAGCAGTACTTC. As protein: CASSLSPPLYYEQYF.

To note about this clone: Other nucleotide sequences in the sample specify the same CDR3. The chain carries TRBV6-5 and TRBJ1-5; D is possibly TRBD1 (5 bases). The length of the CDR3 is 16 residues. CDR1 and CDR2 from the germline V gene are MNHEY and SVGAGI. Trimming took 0 bases from V and 4 from J, leaving 13 bases between them. The CDR3 coding sequence is TGTGCCAGCAGTTACTCCTCGTGGGGCCTAAATCAGCCCCAGCATTTT. This codes for CASSYSSWGLNQPQHF.

The chain carries TRBV6-5 and TRBJ1-2; TRBD1 might be the D (5 bases). With 7 bases removed from V and 3 bases from J, the gap between germline ends came to 18 bases. There are 15 residues in the CDR3. The germline V gene has CDR1 MNHEY and CDR2 SVGAGI. In nucleotides, the CDR3 is TGTGCCAGCAATCTAGTGTCAGGGCAGGACTATGGCTACACCTTC. Protein product: CASNLVSGQDYGYTF.

J is TRBJ2-3 and V is TRBV7-6, with TRBD2 matching 9 bases. V lost 5 bases and J lost 7; bases outside the gene matches: 10. CDR1 and CDR2 from the germline V gene are SGHVS and FNYEAQ. This CDR3 spans 15 amino acids. DNA of the CDR3: TGTGCCAGCAGCCCCTATAGCGGGAGCGCAAATACGCAGTATTTT. Encoded protein: CASSPYSGSANTQYF.

The rearrangement uses TRBV10-2 and TRBJ1-2; D remains ambiguous. Per the germline V gene, CDR1 is WSHSY and CDR2 is SAAADI. The CDR3 has 11 residues. Trimming stripped 2 bases from V and 6 bases from J, with 4 bases between. The CDR3 loop is CASSERDGYTF. DNA of the CDR3: TGCGCCAGCAGTGAGCGAGATGGCTACACCTTC.

In the case of this clone: Its ends do not fully match the called genes, so a read error is possible. The V call is TRBV7-2, the J call TRBJ2-7; TRBD2 matches 7 bases. The CDR3 sequence is 11 residues long. Germline V gene data show CDR1 as SGHTA and CDR2 as FQGNSA. CDR3 sequence: CASSLAETSYF. The DNA for the CDR3 is TGTGCCAGCAGCTTAGCGGAGACTAGCTATTTC.

This chain joins TRBV15 and TRBJ1-6, with 9 nucleotides matching TRBD1. This CDR3 region has 15 residues. Trimming took 1 base from V and 10 from J; bases not matched to a gene: 5. Germline values: CDR1 LNHNV, CDR2 YYDKDF (reference sequence). The CDR3 region is CATSRVGGTGSPLHF. The CDR3 DNA reads as TGTGCCACCAGCAGAGTAGGGGGGACAGGGTCACCCCTCCACTTT.

The chain recombines TRBV18 with TRBJ1-2; D call uncertain. The CDR3 spans 14 residues. Trimming removed 3 bases at V and 8 bases at J, with 16 bases between. Germline V gives CDR1 KGHSH, CDR2 LQKENI. The CDR3 is CASSPTDSGRGYTF. The CDR3 DNA sequence: TGTGCCAGCTCACCTACGGACTCAGGCAGGGGCTACACCTTC.

This clone was seen once. The gene calls are TRBV5-1 and TRBJ1-1, with TRBD1 as a possible D gene (5 bases). This CDR3 region has 14 residues. Between the trimmed V and J ends, which lost 8 bases and 0 bases, there was a span of 14 bases. CDR1 is SGHRS, CDR2 YFSETQ, per germline. The CDR3 protein is CAREIGTVNTEAFF. The CDR3 nucleotides are TGCGCCAGAGAGATCGGGACGGTGAACACTGAAGCTTTCTTT.

The rearrangement joins TRBV6-5 to TRBJ1-2; D is undetermined. The CDR3 is 14 residues long. Germline V gene data show CDR1 as MNHEY and CDR2 as SVGAGI. V dropped 11 bases and J dropped 3 bases, with 19 bases sitting between them. The CDR3: CASHPGRIDYGYTF. The CDR3 DNA is TGTGCCTCCCACCCGGGCAGGATAGACTATGGCTACACCTTC.

The chain uses TRBV7-2 and TRBJ1-6; D is ambiguous. The CDR3 covers 16 residues. Trimming stripped 2 bases from V and 5 bases from J, with 13 bases between. Per germline, CDR1 SGHTA and CDR2 FQGNSA. Here the CDR3 reads CASSLRPPANNSPLHF. DNA of the CDR3: TGTGCCAGCAGCTTAAGACCCCCGGCAAATAATTCACCCCTCCACTTT.